This TCR beta chain comes out of a study of OX40 agonist ivuxolimab in advanced cancers. Broadly, across the study: Ivuxolimab, which targeted the costimulatory receptor OX40 (CD134), was an agonistic, fully human IgG2 monoclonal antibody. Intravenous ivuxolimab was administered to patients every 2 weeks at six dose levels: 0.01, 0.1, 0.3, 1.5, 3 and 10 mg/kg. Of the approximately 54 dose-escalation patients, hepatocellular carcinoma was present in about 20, melanoma in roughly 15, renal cell carcinoma in 9 and head and neck cancer in 9. In the dose-escalation cohort, approximately 82% of patients were male, and the mean age was around 65 years with a range of roughly 23 to 79. Prior anti-PD-1, anti-PD-L1 or anti-CTLA-4 therapy was permitted, and checkpoint inhibitors had been received by around 40% of dose-escalation patients. Partial responses occurred in three dose-escalation patients, of whom one had hepatocellular carcinoma and two had cutaneous melanoma. Peripheral TCRbeta sequencing was intended to test whether TCR sequence diversity was altered and clonal T-cell expansion was caused by ivuxolimab. The monotherapy dose-escalation portion (N ≈ 50 patients) of the phase I ivuxolimab trial is reported in the paper. On the study overall, not on this receptor specifically: At doses from 0.1 to 3.0 mg/kg, clonal expansion was seen in both CD4+ and CD8+ blood T cells between baseline and week 6. Low levels of normalized T-cell clonal expansion were also shown by some nonresponding patients. After ivuxolimab, expanded clones were on average more numerous among CD8+ T cells than among CD4+ T cells. The antigen specificity of the clonally expanded peripheral T cells was not determined. Partial responders in the 0.1-3.0 mg/kg groups had among the lowest normalized peripheral clonal expansion, especially among CD8+ T cells.

The trial excluded patients who had a history of autoimmune disease or were on systemic immunosuppression. In every dose cohort, peripheral blood was drawn for TCR sequencing at baseline, cycle 4 day 1, and cycle 7 day 1. The samples were taken from a phase I, first-in-human, multicenter, open-label dose-escalation trial of ivuxolimab. Adults with locally advanced or metastatic melanoma, renal cell, hepatocellular, or head and neck squamous cell carcinoma were enrolled in the trial. CD4+ and CD8+ T cells were sorted separately from peripheral blood before TCR sequencing. Worth noting for this clone: The clone's antigen remains unknown. There are no base qualities to consult, and no much larger clone falls within one base.

CDR3 length: 14 amino acids, cysteine to phenylalanine. CDR3 DNA only is kept here, 42 bases in frame from base 1. V is clipped by 1 base and J by 10 bases, and the sequence between their germline boundaries is 15 bases long. Reading the germline V gene gives CDR1 SGHTA and CDR2 FQGNSA. To sequence the TCRbeta CDR3 region, genomic DNA was isolated from the sorted cells. The immunoSEQ Assay was used to sequence the TCRbeta CDR3 regions. TCRdb retrieved this table from immuneACCESS and kept in-frame rearrangements only. Not all clones are present; in checked studies, unresolved V genes account for under half, and no reason is known for the remainder. The sample includes 60,000 to 90,000 clones, with about nine tenths observed a single time. The leading ten clones occupy under 0.4% of the sample.

The chain employs TRBV7-2 and TRBJ2-3; too little of a D gene remains to name it. The input for sequencing was CD4+ or CD8+ T cells sorted from blood, taken in a trial of the OX40 agonist ivuxolimab. The sequence was collected from an adult with an advanced solid tumor such as melanoma, head and neck, liver or kidney cancer. The nucleotides are TGTGCCAGCAGCTTAGAGATGGGTAACTCGGCGCAGTATTTT. Its translation reads: CASSLEMGNSAQYF.